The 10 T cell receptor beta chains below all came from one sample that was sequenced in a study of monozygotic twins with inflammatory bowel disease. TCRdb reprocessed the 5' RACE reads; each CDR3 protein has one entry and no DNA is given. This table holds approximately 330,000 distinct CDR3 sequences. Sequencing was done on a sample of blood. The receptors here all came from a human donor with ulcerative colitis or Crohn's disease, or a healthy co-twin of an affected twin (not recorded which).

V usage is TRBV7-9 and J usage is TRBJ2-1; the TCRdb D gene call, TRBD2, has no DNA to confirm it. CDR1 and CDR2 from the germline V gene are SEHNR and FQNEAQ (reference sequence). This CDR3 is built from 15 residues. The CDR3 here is CASSAGLAENNEQFF.

Here the CDR3 reads CASSLTGWAQETQYF. This chain links TRBV5-5 with TRBJ2-5; TCRdb calls TRBD1, which cannot be checked without DNA. This CDR3 has 15 residues. From germline, CDR1 is SGHKS and CDR2 YYEKEE (reference sequence).

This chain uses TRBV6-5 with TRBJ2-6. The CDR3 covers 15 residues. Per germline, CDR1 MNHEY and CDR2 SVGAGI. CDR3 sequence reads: CASSYKVSGANVLTF.

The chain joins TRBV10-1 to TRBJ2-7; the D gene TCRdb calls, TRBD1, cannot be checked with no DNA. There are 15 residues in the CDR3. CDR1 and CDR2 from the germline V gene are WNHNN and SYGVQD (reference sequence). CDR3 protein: CASSAVEAPSYEQYF.

CDR3 amino acids: CAWKFLAGGRVANEQFF. The gene calls are TRBV30 and TRBJ2-1; TCRdb gives TRBD2 as the D gene, but with no DNA this cannot be confirmed. The CDR3 runs 17 residues. The V gene's germline CDR1 is GTSNPN and CDR2 SVGIG (reference sequence).

The CDR3 sequence: CASSLDPGDGYTF. The chain links TRBV7-9 to TRBJ1-2; TCRdb proposes TRBD1, but this gene call is untestable without DNA. The germline V gene encodes CDR1 SEHNR and CDR2 FQNEAQ (reference sequence). CDR3 length: 13 amino acids.

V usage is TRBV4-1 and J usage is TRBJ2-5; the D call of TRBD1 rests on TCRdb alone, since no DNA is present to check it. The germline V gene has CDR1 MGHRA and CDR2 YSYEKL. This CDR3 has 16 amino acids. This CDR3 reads CASSQTGTGVQETQYF.

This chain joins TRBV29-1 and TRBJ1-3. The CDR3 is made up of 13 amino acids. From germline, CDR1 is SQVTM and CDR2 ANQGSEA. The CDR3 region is CSVVGESGNTIYF.

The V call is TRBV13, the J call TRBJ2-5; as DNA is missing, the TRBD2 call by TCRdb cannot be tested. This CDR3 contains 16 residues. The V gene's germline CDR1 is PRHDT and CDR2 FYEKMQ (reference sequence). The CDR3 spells CASRQAGTSIGKTQYF. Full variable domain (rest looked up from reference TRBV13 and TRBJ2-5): AAGVIQSPRHLIKEKRETATLKCYPIPRHDTVYWYQQGPGQDPQFLISFYEKMQSDKGSIPDRFSAQQFSDYHSELNMSSLELGDSALYFCASRQAGTSIGKTQYFGPGTRLLVL.

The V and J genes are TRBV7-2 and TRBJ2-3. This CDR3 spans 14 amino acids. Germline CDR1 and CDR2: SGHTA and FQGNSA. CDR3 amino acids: CASSLNSFSNTQYF.